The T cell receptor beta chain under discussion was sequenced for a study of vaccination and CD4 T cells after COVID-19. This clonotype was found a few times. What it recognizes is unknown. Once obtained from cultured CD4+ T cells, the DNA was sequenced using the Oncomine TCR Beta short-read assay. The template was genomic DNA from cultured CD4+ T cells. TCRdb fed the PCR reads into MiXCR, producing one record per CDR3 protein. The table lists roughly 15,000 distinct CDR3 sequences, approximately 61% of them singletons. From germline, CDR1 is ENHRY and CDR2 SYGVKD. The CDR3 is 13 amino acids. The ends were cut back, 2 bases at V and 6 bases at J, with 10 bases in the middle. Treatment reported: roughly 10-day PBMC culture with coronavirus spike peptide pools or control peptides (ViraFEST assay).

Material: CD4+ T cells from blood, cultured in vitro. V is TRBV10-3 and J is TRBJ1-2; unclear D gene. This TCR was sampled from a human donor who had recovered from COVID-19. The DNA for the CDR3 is TGTGCCATCAGTGAGCTCTACATAGATGGCTACACCTTC. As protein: CAISELYIDGYTF.